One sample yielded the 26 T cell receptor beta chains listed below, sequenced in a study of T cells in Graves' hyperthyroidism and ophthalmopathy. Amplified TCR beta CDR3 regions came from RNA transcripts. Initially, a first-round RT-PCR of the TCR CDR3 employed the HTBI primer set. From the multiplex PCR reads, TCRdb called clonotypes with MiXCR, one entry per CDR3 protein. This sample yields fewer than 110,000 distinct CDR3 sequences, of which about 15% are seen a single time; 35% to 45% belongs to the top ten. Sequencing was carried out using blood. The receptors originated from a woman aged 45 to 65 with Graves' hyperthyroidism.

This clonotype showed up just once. CDR3 sequence (DNA): TGTGCCAGCAGTTTTGGATTTGGTTCACCCCTCCACTTT. Its protein product is CASSFGFGSPLHF. This chain links TRBV27 with TRBJ1-6; D not certain. V was shortened by 3 bases and J by 9 bases, with 9 bases between the two germline ends. CDR1 is MNHEY, CDR2 SMNVEV, per germline (reference sequence). The CDR3 consists of 13 residues.

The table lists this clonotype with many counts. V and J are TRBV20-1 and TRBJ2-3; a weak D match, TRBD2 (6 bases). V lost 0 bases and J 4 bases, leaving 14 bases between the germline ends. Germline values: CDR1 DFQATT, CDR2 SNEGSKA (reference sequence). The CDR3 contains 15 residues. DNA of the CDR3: TGCAGTGCTAGAGATCTCCGGCGGGAATCAGATACGCAGTATTTT. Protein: CSARDLRRESDTQYF.

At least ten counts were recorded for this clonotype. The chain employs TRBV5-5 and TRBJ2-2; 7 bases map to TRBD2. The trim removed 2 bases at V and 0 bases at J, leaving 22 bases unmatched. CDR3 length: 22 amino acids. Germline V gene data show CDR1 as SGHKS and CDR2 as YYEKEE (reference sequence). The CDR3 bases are TGTGCCAGCAGCTTTCCCGCGTGGTATAACTTTAGCGGGTCCGCGAACACCGGGGAGCTGTTTTTT. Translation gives CASSFPAWYNFSGSANTGELFF.

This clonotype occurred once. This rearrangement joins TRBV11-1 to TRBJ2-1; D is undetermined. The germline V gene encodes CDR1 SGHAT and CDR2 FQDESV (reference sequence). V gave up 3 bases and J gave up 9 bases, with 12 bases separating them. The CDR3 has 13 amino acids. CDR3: CASSFEVAREQFF. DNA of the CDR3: TGTGCCAGCAGCTTCGAGGTAGCCCGTGAGCAGTTCTTC.

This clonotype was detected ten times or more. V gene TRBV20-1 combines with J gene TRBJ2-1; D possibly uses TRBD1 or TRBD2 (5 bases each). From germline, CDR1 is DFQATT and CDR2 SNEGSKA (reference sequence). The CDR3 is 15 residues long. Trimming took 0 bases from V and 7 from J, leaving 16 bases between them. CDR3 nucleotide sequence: TGCAGTGCTAGAGATCTGGTGGGACCGGGGAATGAGCAGTTCTTC. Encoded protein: CSARDLVGPGNEQFF.

The CDR3 loop is CASSQDIWGRETQYF. The CDR3 bases are TGTGCCAGCAGCCAAGATATTTGGGGGCGAGAGACCCAGTACTTC. This chain joins TRBV14 and TRBJ2-5, with D perhaps matching TRBD1 (6 bases). Germline CDR1 is SGHDN and CDR2 is FVKESK. Trimming removed 0 bases at V and 4 bases at J, with 12 bases between. This CDR3 spans 15 amino acids.

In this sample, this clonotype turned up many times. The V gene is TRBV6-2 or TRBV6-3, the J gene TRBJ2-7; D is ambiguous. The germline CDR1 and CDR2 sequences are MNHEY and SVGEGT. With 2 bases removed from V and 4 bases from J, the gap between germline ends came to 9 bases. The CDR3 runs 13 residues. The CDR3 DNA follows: TGTGCCAGCAGTTACCCGCCTGTTTACGAGCAGTACTTC. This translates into CASSYPPVYEQYF.

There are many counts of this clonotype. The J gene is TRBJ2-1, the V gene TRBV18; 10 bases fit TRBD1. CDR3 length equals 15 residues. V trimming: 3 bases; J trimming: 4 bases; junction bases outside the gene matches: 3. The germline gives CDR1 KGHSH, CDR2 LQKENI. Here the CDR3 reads CASSPSGQGYNEQFF. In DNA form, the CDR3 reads TGTGCCAGCTCACCCTCGGGACAGGGGTACAATGAGCAGTTCTTC.

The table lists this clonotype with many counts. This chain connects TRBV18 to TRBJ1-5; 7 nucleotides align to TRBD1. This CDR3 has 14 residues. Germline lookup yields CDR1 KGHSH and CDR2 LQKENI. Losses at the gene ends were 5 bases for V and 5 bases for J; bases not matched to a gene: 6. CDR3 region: CASSADRVDQPQHF. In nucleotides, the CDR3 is TGTGCCAGCTCAGCCGACAGGGTAGATCAGCCCCAGCATTTT.

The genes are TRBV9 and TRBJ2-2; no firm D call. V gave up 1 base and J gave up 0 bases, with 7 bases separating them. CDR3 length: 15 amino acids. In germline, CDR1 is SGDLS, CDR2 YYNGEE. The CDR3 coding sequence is TGTGCCAGCAGCGTAATGCCAGCGAACACCGGGGAGCTGTTTTTT. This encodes CASSVMPANTGELFF.

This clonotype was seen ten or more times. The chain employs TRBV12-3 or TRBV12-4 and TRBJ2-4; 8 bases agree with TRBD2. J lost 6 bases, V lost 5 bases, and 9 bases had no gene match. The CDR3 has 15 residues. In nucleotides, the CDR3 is TGTGCCAGCAGTGACCCCGGGACTAGAGTAAACATTCAGTACTTC. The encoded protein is CASSDPGTRVNIQYF.

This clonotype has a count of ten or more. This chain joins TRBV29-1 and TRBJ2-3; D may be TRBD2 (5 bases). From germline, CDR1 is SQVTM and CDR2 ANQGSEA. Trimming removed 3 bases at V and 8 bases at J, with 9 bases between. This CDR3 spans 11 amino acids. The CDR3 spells CSVEIRGTQYF. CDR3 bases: TGCAGCGTTGAGATCCGGGGTACGCAGTATTTT.

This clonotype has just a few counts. CDR3 sequence reads: CASSDTSTDTQYF. Here the CDR3 DNA reads TGTGCCAGCAGTGACACTAGCACAGATACGCAGTATTTT. The chain employs TRBV6-2 or TRBV6-3 and TRBJ2-3; no firm D call. This CDR3 spans 13 amino acids. The germline gives CDR1 MNHEY, CDR2 SVGEGT. Trimming removed 5 bases from V and 0 bases from J, with 6 bases in between.

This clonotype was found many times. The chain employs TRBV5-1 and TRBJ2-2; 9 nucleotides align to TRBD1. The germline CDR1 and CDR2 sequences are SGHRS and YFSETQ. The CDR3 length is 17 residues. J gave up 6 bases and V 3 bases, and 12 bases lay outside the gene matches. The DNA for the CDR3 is TGCGCCAGCAGCTATGAGTCCGGGACAGGGACTGCCGGGGAGCTGTTTTTT. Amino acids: CASSYESGTGTAGELFF.

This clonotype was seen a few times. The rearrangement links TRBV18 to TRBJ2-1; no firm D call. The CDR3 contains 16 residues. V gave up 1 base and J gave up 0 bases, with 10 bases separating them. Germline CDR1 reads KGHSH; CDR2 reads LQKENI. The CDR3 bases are TGTGCCAGCTCACCACTACTGGGAAGCTCCTACAATGAGCAGTTCTTC. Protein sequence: CASSPLLGSSYNEQFF.

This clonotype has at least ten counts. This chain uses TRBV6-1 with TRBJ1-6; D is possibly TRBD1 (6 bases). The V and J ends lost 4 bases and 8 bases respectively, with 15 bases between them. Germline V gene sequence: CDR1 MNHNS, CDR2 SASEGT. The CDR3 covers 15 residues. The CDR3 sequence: CASSVGGANYSPLHF. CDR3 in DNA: TGTGCCAGCAGTGTTGGGGGGGCGAATTATTCACCCCTCCACTTT.

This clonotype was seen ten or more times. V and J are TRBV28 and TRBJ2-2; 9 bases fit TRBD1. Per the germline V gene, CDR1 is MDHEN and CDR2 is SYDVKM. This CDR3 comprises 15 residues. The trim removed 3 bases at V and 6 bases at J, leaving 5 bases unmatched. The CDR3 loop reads CASSFGTGKAGELFF. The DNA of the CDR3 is TGTGCCAGCAGTTTCGGGACAGGGAAGGCCGGGGAGCTGTTTTTT. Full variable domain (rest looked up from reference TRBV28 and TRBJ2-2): DVKVTQSSRYLVKRTGEKVFLECVQDMDHENMFWYRQDPGLGLRLIYFSYDVKMKEKGDIPEGYSVSREKKERFSLILESASTNQTSMYLCASSFGTGKAGELFFGEGSRLTVL.

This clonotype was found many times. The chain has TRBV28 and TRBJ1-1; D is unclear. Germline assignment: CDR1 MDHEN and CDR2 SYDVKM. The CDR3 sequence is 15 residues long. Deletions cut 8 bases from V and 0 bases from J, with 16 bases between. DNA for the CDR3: TGTGCCAGCGCCGGAGGGCGCACAATGAACACTGAAGCTTTCTTT. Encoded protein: CASAGGRTMNTEAFF.

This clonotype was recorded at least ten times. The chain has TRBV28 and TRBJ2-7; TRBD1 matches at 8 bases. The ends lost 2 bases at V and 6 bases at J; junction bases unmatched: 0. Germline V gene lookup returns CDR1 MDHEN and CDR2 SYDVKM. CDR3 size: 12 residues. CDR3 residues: CASSLGTGEQYF. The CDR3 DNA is TGTGCCAGCAGTTTAGGGACAGGCGAGCAGTACTTC. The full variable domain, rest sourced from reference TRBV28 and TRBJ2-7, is DVKVTQSSRYLVKRTGEKVFLECVQDMDHENMFWYRQDPGLGLRLIYFSYDVKMKEKGDIPEGYSVSREKKERFSLILESASTNQTSMYLCASSLGTGEQYFGPGTRLTVT.

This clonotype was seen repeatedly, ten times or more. This CDR3 reads CASSSFSAGATYNEQFF. The CDR3 nucleotides are TGCGCCAGCAGCTCCTTCTCAGCGGGGGCCACCTACAATGAGCAGTTCTTC. The rearrangement uses TRBV5-1 and TRBJ2-1, with 8 nucleotides matching TRBD2. This CDR3 contains 17 residues. Trimming removed 3 bases from V and 2 bases from J; junction bases left unmatched: 10. The germline gives CDR1 SGHRS, CDR2 YFSETQ.

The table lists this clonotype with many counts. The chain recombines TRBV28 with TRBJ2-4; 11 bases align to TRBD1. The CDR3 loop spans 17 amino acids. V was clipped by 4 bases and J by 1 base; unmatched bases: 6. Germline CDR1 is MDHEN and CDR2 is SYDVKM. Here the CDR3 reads CASSSGQGEAAKNIQYF. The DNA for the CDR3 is TGTGCCAGCAGTTCGGGACAGGGGGAGGCGGCCAAAAACATTCAGTACTTC.

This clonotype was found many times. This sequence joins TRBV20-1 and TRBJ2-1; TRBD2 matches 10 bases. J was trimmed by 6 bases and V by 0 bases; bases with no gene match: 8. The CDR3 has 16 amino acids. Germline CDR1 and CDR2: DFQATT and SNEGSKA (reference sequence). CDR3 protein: CSARDLRLAGVNEQFF. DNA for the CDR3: TGCAGTGCTAGAGATCTACGACTAGCGGGTGTCAATGAGCAGTTCTTC.

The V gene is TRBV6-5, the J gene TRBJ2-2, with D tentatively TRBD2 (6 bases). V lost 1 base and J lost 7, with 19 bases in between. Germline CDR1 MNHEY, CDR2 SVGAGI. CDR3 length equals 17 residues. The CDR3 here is CASSYFAGTPGGGELFF. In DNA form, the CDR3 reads TGTGCCAGCAGTTACTTTGCCGGGACTCCCGGGGGCGGGGAGCTGTTTTTT.

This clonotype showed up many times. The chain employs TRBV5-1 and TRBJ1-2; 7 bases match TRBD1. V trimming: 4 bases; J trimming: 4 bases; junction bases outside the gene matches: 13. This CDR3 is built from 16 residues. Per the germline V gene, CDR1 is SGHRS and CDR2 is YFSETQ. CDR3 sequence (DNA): TGCGCCAGCAGCGAGGGGGCGCTGGGTGAAGGCTATGGCTACACCTTC. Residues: CASSEGALGEGYGYTF.

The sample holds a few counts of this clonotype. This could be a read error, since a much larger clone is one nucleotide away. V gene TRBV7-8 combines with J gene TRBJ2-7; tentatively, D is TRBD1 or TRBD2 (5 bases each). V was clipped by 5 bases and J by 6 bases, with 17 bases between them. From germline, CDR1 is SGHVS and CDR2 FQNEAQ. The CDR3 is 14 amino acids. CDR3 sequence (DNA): TGTGCCAGCAGCATCGGGGCTAGTTTTCCCGAGCAGTACGTC. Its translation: CASSIGASFPEQYV.

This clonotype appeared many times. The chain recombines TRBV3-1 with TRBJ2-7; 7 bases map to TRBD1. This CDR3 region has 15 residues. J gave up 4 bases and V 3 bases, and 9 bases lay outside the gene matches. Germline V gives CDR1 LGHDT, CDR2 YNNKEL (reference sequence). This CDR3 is CASSHGTAAGYEQYF. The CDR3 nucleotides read TGTGCCAGCAGCCACGGGACAGCCGCCGGGTACGAGCAGTACTTC.